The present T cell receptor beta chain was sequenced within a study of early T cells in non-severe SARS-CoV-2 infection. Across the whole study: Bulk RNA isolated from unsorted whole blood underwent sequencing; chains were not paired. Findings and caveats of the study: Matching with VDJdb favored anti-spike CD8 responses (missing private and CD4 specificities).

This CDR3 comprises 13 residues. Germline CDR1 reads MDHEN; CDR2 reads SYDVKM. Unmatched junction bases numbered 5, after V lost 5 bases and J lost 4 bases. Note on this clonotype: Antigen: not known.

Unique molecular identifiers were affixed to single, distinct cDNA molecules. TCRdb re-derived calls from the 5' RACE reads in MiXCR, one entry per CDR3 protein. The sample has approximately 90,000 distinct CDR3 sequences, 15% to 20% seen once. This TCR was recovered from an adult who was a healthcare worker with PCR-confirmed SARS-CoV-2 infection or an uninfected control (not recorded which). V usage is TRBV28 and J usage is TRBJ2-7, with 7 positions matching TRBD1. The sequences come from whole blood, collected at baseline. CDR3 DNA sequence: TGTGCCAGCAGTCGGACAGGAGATTACGAGCAGTACTTC. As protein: CASSRTGDYEQYF.